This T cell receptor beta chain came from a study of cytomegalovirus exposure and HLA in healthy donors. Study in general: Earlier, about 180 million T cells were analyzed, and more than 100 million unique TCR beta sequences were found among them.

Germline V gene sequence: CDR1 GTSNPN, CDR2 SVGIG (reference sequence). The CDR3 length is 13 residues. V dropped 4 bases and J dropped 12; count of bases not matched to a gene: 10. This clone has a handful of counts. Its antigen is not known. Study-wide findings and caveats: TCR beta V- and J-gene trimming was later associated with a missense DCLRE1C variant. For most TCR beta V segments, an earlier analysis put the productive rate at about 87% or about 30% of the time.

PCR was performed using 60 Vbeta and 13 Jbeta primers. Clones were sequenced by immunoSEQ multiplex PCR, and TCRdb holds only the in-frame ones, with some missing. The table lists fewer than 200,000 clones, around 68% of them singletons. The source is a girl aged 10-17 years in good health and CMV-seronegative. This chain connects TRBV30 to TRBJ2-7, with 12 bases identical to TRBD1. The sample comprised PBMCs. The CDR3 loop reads CAWTGTGGSLGYF. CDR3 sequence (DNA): TGTGCCTGGACCGGGACAGGGGGCTCTCTTGGGTACTTC.